This entry describes one T cell receptor beta chain. The antigen is unknown. Germline loops: CDR1 SGHRS, CDR2 YFSETQ. V was cut by 1 base and J by 6 bases, with 14 bases left in between. CDR3 length: 14 amino acids. One entry per CDR3 protein, called by TCRdb with MiXCR from the 5' RACE reads. The sample yields roughly 170,000 distinct CDR3 sequences, under 20% seen once. These data originate in a study of T-cell memory formation after mild COVID-19. Study summary: In these data, TCR clusters were largely donor specific.

Study-wide results and limits: Cross-reactive memory seemingly joined, as some responding clones were found in pre-infection memory.

Specimen: PBMCs or a T cell subset sorted from them (not recorded which). The receptor was isolated from a man aged 18 to 30 who had mild COVID-19 (a few samples of this study predate the infection). Cell type and time point are not known. V is TRBV5-1 and J is TRBJ2-7; D perhaps matches TRBD1 (6 bases). The CDR3 DNA follows: TGCGCCAGCAGCTTGACAGGGAAGAACACCGAGCAGTACTTC. It yields the protein CASSLTGKNTEQYF.